The 20 T cell receptor beta chains below were found in one sample sequenced in a study of blood T cell repertoires in COVID-19. Here immunoSEQ multiplex PCR was the method, and the copy in TCRdb shows in-frame clones only, minus some. The sample records over 200,000 clones, 91% being singletons. Sequencing was carried out using PBMCs or T cells enriched from blood (not recorded which). The receptors stem from a human donor in a cohort exposed to, infected with or recovered from COVID-19 (not recorded which). The donor label of this sample is uncertain.

The chain couples TRBV5-4 to TRBJ1-4, with D unresolved. The V end lost 4 bases, the J end lost 8 bases, and 15 bases lay between the germline ends. From germline, CDR1 is SGHNT and CDR2 YYREEE (reference sequence). The CDR3 consists of 14 residues. As DNA, the CDR3 is TGTGCCAGCAGCCAACCAGGACGGGAAGAAAAACTGTTTTTT. Protein product: CASSQPGREEKLFF.

This clone was counted a single time. The V call is TRBV2, the J call TRBJ2-5; D is undetermined. Deletions cut 2 bases from V and 5 bases from J, with 12 bases between. The CDR3 is 14 amino acids. Per germline, CDR1 SNHLY and CDR2 FYNNEI. CDR3 in DNA: TGTGCCAGCAGTGAATCACACGGGTCGGAGACCCAGTACTTC. Protein sequence: CASSESHGSETQYF.

The chain joins TRBV19 to TRBJ1-1; 8 nucleotides line up with TRBD1. This CDR3 spans 16 amino acids. Germline CDR1 and CDR2: LNHDA and SQIVND (reference sequence). Trimming cost V 5 bases and J 1 base; bases outside gene matches: 9. The CDR3 DNA reads as TGTGCCAGTAGTTCGAGACCGGGACAGGCGAACACTGAAGCTTTCTTT. Protein sequence: CASSSRPGQANTEAFF. Supplemented by reference TRBV19 and TRBJ1-1, the full variable domain reads DGGITQSPKYLFRKEGQNVTLSCEQNLNHDAMYWYRQDPGQGLRLIYYSQIVNDFQKGDIAEGYSVSREKKESFPLTVTSAQKNPTAFYLCASSSRPGQANTEAFFGQGTRLTVV.

V is TRBV19 and J is TRBJ1-5; TRBD1 aligns across 7 bases. The CDR3 has 17 residues. Germline V gene data show CDR1 as LNHDA and CDR2 as SQIVND (reference sequence). Trimming removed 5 bases from V and 0 bases from J; junction bases left unmatched: 10. Here the CDR3 reads CASSGAGQVLSNQPQHF. For the CDR3, the DNA is TGTGCCAGTAGTGGAGCAGGACAGGTCCTTAGCAATCAGCCCCAGCATTTT.

The rearrangement links TRBV6-2 or TRBV6-3 to TRBJ2-3; 12 nucleotides match TRBD2. Losses at the gene ends were 1 base for V and 2 bases for J; bases not matched to a gene: 4. Looked up from germline, CDR1 is MNHEY and CDR2 is SVGEGT. The CDR3 is 17 amino acids. This CDR3 reads CASSYFGLAGLTDTQYF. The CDR3 bases are TGTGCCAGCAGTTACTTTGGACTAGCGGGACTCACAGATACGCAGTATTTT.

The V gene is TRBV28, the J gene TRBJ1-5; 7 bases are shared with TRBD1. V shed 7 bases, J shed 11 bases, and the junction held 8 bases outside the gene matches. In germline, CDR1 is MDHEN, CDR2 SYDVKM. The CDR3 length is 12 residues. The CDR3 spells CASTEIRGAQHF. CDR3 sequence (DNA): TGTGCCAGCACCGAAATCAGGGGGGCCCAGCATTTT.

The chain links TRBV5-1 to TRBJ2-7; TRBD1 aligns across 7 bases. CDR1 is SGHRS and CDR2 is YFSETQ in the germline V gene. V was clipped by 4 bases and J by 5 bases; unmatched bases: 9. The CDR3 covers 14 residues. CDR3 loop: CASSPGQEPHEQYF. The CDR3 DNA sequence: TGCGCCAGCAGCCCCGGACAGGAACCCCACGAGCAGTACTTC.

The chain uses TRBV7-6 and TRBJ2-3; TRBD2 matches at 7 bases. CDR3 length: 16 amino acids. Per the germline V gene, CDR1 is SGHVS and CDR2 is FNYEAQ. The J segment lost 1 base and the V segment lost 0 bases, leaving 4 bases of the junction unmatched. In DNA, the CDR3 is TGTGCCAGCAGCTTAGCTAGCGGGCGACGCACAGATACGCAGTATTTT. The encoded protein is CASSLASGRRTDTQYF.

The V gene is TRBV28, the J gene TRBJ1-2; possibly TRBD1 for D (6 bases). Per germline, CDR1 MDHEN and CDR2 SYDVKM. The CDR3 totals 14 residues. V lost 2 bases and J 5 bases, leaving 12 bases between the germline ends. As DNA, the CDR3 is TGTGCCAGCAGTTTACGGGGGGCAGGGTATGGCTACACCTTC. Protein sequence: CASSLRGAGYGYTF.

V gene TRBV19 combines with J gene TRBJ1-1; D call uncertain. The germline V and J ends were trimmed by 6 bases and 2 bases, with 10 bases remaining between them. The CDR3 has 13 residues. CDR1 and CDR2 from the germline V gene are LNHDA and SQIVND (reference sequence). This chain's CDR3 is CASRQRSNTEAFF. DNA for the CDR3: TGTGCCAGTAGGCAGAGGAGTAACACTGAAGCTTTCTTT.

The V call is TRBV6-4, the J call TRBJ1-2; D call uncertain. Germline CDR1 is MRHNA and CDR2 is SNTAGT. There are 15 residues in the CDR3. The V end lost 0 bases, the J end lost 0 bases, and 8 bases lay between the germline ends. The CDR3 DNA reads TGTGCCAGCAGTGACTCGGCAGTCTCTAACTATGGCTACACCTTC. Translation gives CASSDSAVSNYGYTF.

V usage is TRBV18 and J usage is TRBJ1-4; no reliable D call. V lost 3 bases to trimming and J lost 2 bases, with 13 bases between them. This CDR3 region has 16 residues. CDR1 KGHSH and CDR2 LQKENI come from the germline V gene. The DNA for the CDR3 is TGTGCCAGCTCACCGCCCGTCCAGGCCACTAATGAAAAACTGTTTTTT. Translated, it gives CASSPPVQATNEKLFF.

This rearrangement joins TRBV9 to TRBJ1-2, with D possibly TRBD1 on 6 matching bases. Germline CDR1 reads SGDLS; CDR2 reads YYNGEE. CDR3 length: 14 residues. V was shortened by 4 bases and J by 2 bases, with 12 bases between the two germline ends. The CDR3: CASSRSGENYGYTF. Here the CDR3 DNA reads TGTGCCAGCAGCAGATCAGGGGAAAACTATGGCTACACCTTC.

This rearrangement joins TRBV19 to TRBJ2-1, with 7 positions matching TRBD1. The germline gives CDR1 LNHDA, CDR2 SQIVND (reference sequence). The CDR3 covers 16 residues. The ends lost 7 bases at V and 3 bases at J; junction bases unmatched: 12. In DNA form, the CDR3 reads TGTGCCAGTAATCATATCGACAGGGACGGCTACAATGAGCAGTTCTTC. Translation gives CASNHIDRDGYNEQFF.

The chain links TRBV4-1 to TRBJ2-5; no reliable D call. CDR1 MGHRA and CDR2 YSYEKL come from the germline V gene. The CDR3 runs to 13 residues. Trimming left V 4 bases short and J 9 bases short, with 15 bases between. The CDR3 sequence is CASSRPSAAAQYF. The CDR3 coding sequence is TGCGCCAGCAGCCGTCCCTCGGCGGCGGCCCAGTACTTC.

The chain recombines TRBV4-1 with TRBJ2-7, with 7 bases matching TRBD2. The CDR3 runs 15 residues. Trimming removed 4 bases from V and 4 bases from J; junction bases left unmatched: 10. Germline V gene lookup returns CDR1 MGHRA and CDR2 YSYEKL. CDR3 in DNA: TGCGCCAGCAGCCCTGCCCCCGGGGGGAGTTACGAGCAGTACTTC. Protein product: CASSPAPGGSYEQYF.

The genes are TRBV19 and TRBJ1-1; D remains ambiguous. The CDR3 extends over 13 amino acids. The V gene lost 10 bases and the J gene lost 0 bases, with 12 bases spanning the gap. CDR1 and CDR2 from the germline V gene are LNHDA and SQIVND (reference sequence). The CDR3 spells CATLSGLNTEAFF. DNA for the CDR3: TGTGCCACCCTGAGCGGGCTGAACACTGAAGCTTTCTTT.

J is TRBJ2-5 and V is TRBV5-6, with D unresolved. The CDR3 consists of 13 residues. V gave up 2 bases and J gave up 4 bases, with 9 bases separating them. Germline values: CDR1 SGHDT, CDR2 YYEEEE. In DNA, the CDR3 is TGTGCCAGCAGCTTAGTAGCTGGAGAGACCCAGTACTTC. This codes for CASSLVAGETQYF.

The CDR3: CASSFRPGELATEAFF. The CDR3 DNA is TGTGCCAGCAGCTTTCGGCCGGGGGAGTTAGCCACTGAAGCTTTCTTT. This chain connects TRBV21-1 to TRBJ1-1. TRBV21-1 is designated a pseudogene. There are 16 residues in the CDR3.

This chain joins TRBV7-3 and TRBJ2-1; 8 bases map to TRBD2. CDR1 SGHTA and CDR2 FQGTGA come from the germline V gene. V lost 4 bases, J lost 5 bases, and 10 bases stayed unmatched. CDR3 length: 16 amino acids. CDR3 sequence: CASSSLPGTRDNEQFF. CDR3 nucleotides: TGTGCCAGCAGCTCCCTCCCCGGGACTAGGGACAATGAGCAGTTCTTC.